Listed here are 29 T cell receptor beta chains from one sample, sequenced in a study of blood T cell repertoires in COVID-19. TCRdb keeps only in-frame clones here, not all; method: immunoSEQ multiplex PCR. The sample includes about 180,000 clones, approximately 83% of them seen just once. Sequences were obtained from peripheral blood. All receptors come from an older woman with acute or convalescent COVID-19.

This chain joins TRBV9 and TRBJ2-7, with D unclear. V lost 0 bases to trimming and J lost 1 base, with 8 bases between them. Germline V CDR1 and CDR2: SGDLS, YYNGEE. This CDR3 is built from 14 residues. This chain's CDR3 is CASSVEFQSYEQYF. The CDR3 DNA follows: TGTGCCAGCAGCGTAGAGTTTCAGTCCTACGAGCAGTACTTC.

A remark on this clone: This CDR3 is also generated by other DNA sequences in the sample. CDR3 sequence: CSASGGAEAFF. In nucleotides, the CDR3 is TGCAGTGCGTCAGGGGGCGCCGAAGCTTTCTTT. This rearrangement joins TRBV20-1 to TRBJ1-1; TRBD1 agrees at 8 bases. There are 11 residues in the CDR3. Germline CDR1 is DFQATT and CDR2 is SNEGSKA (reference sequence). Unmatched junction bases numbered 5, after V lost 6 bases and J lost 8 bases.

This clone has a single count. The CDR3 is CASSPGQGWTEAFF. The CDR3 DNA is TGTGCCAGCAGTCCGGGACAGGGGTGGACTGAAGCTTTCTTT. The J gene is TRBJ1-1, the V gene TRBV6-1; 10 nucleotides agree with TRBD1. The CDR3 is 14 residues long. The V gene end was trimmed by 5 bases and the J gene end by 5 bases; junction bases not matched to a gene: 5. Germline lookup yields CDR1 MNHNS and CDR2 SASEGT.

The chain employs TRBV18 and TRBJ1-6; D might be TRBD1 (5 bases). Germline CDR1 KGHSH, CDR2 LQKENI. The CDR3 spans 14 residues. V lost 4 bases, J lost 11 bases, and 15 bases lay in between. CDR3 in DNA: TGTGCCAGCTCACAGGCCCCCCAGGGCGCACCCCTCCACTTT. It yields the protein CASSQAPQGAPLHF.

The rearrangement uses TRBV11-2 and TRBJ1-5; no definite D call. The CDR3 covers 15 residues. Germline-derived CDR1 and CDR2 are SGHAT and FQNNGV. V was trimmed by 1 base and J by 1 base, leaving 8 bases between them. CDR3 nucleotides: TGTGCCAGCAGCTTAGGCCAGATGAGCAATCAGCCCCAGCATTTT. This encodes CASSLGQMSNQPQHF.

V and J are TRBV14 and TRBJ1-1; 9 positions match TRBD1. This CDR3 spans 17 amino acids. Germline CDR1 reads SGHDN; CDR2 reads FVKESK. Losses at the gene ends were 4 bases for V and 4 bases for J; bases not matched to a gene: 13. The CDR3 loop is CASSRPGQGHIATEAFF. The CDR3 DNA reads as TGTGCCAGCAGCCGGCCGGGACAGGGTCATATTGCCACTGAAGCTTTCTTT.

This chain joins TRBV2 and TRBJ2-7, with D perhaps matching TRBD1 (5 bases). This CDR3 spans 12 amino acids. Trimming took 4 bases from V and 6 from J, leaving 10 bases between them. From germline, CDR1 is SNHLY and CDR2 FYNNEI. Here the CDR3 DNA reads TGTGCCAGCAGTGCGATCAGGGTCGAGCAGTACTTC. Translating gives CASSAIRVEQYF.

This chain joins TRBV9 and TRBJ1-2; D may be TRBD1 (5 bases). There are 17 residues in the CDR3. V was trimmed by 3 bases and J by 3 bases, leaving 21 bases between them. The germline V gene has CDR1 SGDLS and CDR2 YYNGEE. The CDR3: CASSAEGRLPGDYGYTF. CDR3 DNA: TGTGCCAGCAGCGCGGAGGGGCGTCTCCCGGGGGACTATGGCTACACCTTC.

This chain joins TRBV28 and TRBJ1-5, with 9 bases aligning to TRBD1. This CDR3 contains 17 residues. Trimming cost V 7 bases and J 0 bases; bases outside gene matches: 10. CDR1 MDHEN and CDR2 SYDVKM come from the germline V gene. The CDR3 loop reads CASMGWGQGYSNQPQHF. As DNA, the CDR3 is TGTGCCAGCATGGGGTGGGGACAGGGTTATAGCAATCAGCCCCAGCATTTT.

The chain couples TRBV15 to TRBJ2-1; 7 positions agree with TRBD2. From germline, CDR1 is LNHNV and CDR2 YYDKDF (reference sequence). The junction had 4 bases not matched to a gene; V was cut back by 7 bases and J by 1 base. There are 14 residues in the CDR3. CDR3 region: CATTRTRSYNEQFF. The CDR3 DNA reads TGTGCCACCACCAGGACTAGGTCCTACAATGAGCAGTTCTTC.

This chain uses TRBV3-1 (or the pseudogene TRBV3-2) with TRBJ1-2, with 11 bases matching TRBD1. This CDR3 comprises 14 residues. The trim removed 2 bases at V and 12 bases at J, leaving 8 bases unmatched. Germline CDR1 LGHDT, CDR2 YNNKEL (reference sequence). The DNA of the CDR3 is TGTGCCAGCAGCCAACGTGAGGGGACAGGGGGTGACACCTTC. Residues: CASSQREGTGGDTF.

The chain links TRBV5-4 to TRBJ1-6; no definite D call. V was clipped by 0 bases and J by 3 bases, with 7 bases between them. Germline values: CDR1 SGHNT, CDR2 YYREEE (reference sequence). The CDR3 spans 15 residues. CDR3 DNA: TGTGCCAGCAGCTTGGAACCGGGCTATAATTCACCCCTCCACTTT. This sequence encodes CASSLEPGYNSPLHF.

This chain links TRBV4-2 with TRBJ1-2; D remains ambiguous. Germline V lookup: CDR1 LGHNA, CDR2 YNFKEQ. This CDR3 has 16 residues. The V and J ends lost 0 bases and 4 bases respectively, with 15 bases between them. The CDR3 sequence is CASSQDWSGVGYGYTF. CDR3 in DNA: TGTGCCAGCAGCCAAGATTGGTCCGGAGTGGGCTATGGCTACACCTTC.

The J gene is TRBJ1-2, the V gene TRBV4-3; maybe TRBD1 (6 bases). Trimming pared 0 bases from V and 5 bases from J, leaving 13 bases between. Per germline, CDR1 LGHNA and CDR2 YSLEER. The CDR3 loop spans 15 amino acids. DNA for the CDR3: TGCGCCAGCAGCCAAGATCCCCAGGGGCCATATGGCTACACCTTC. Translation: CASSQDPQGPYGYTF.

The chain carries TRBV5-4 and TRBJ2-3; 9 bases align to TRBD1. The CDR3 has 15 residues. The germline CDR1 and CDR2 sequences are SGHNT and YYREEE (reference sequence). The junction had 7 bases not matched to a gene; V was cut back by 4 bases and J by 4 bases. The CDR3 nucleotides are TGTGCCAGCAGCGAACAGGGGGCGCGATCAGATACGCAGTATTTT. The encoded protein is CASSEQGARSDTQYF.

Turning to this clone: One end of the junction varies from germline; a read error may be responsible. CDR3 DNA sequence: TGTGCCAGCAGGGACGACAGTTTTTATGGCCACACCTTC. Residues: CASRDDSFYGHTF. This chain links TRBV2 with TRBJ1-2; maybe TRBD1 (5 bases). This CDR3 region has 13 residues. The germline CDR1 and CDR2 sequences are SNHLY and FYNNEI.

The chain carries TRBV3-1 (or the pseudogene TRBV3-2) and TRBJ1-2; tentatively, D is TRBD1 (5 bases). The ends were cut back, 8 bases at V and 3 bases at J, with 16 bases in the middle. CDR3 length: 14 amino acids. CDR1 LGHDT and CDR2 YNNKEL come from the germline V gene (reference sequence). The CDR3 DNA sequence: TGTGCCAGCCGGACCCAGGGTGGTGACTATGGCTACACCTTC. Translation gives CASRTQGGDYGYTF.

The CDR3 protein is CASSLEGSGGGELFF. As DNA, the CDR3 is TGTGCCAGCAGCTTAGAAGGGAGCGGGGGCGGGGAGCTGTTTTTT. The V call is TRBV7-8, the J call TRBJ2-2, with 8 bases matching TRBD2. Germline trimming cut 1 base from V and 7 bases from J; bases unmatched to any gene: 5. The CDR3 is made up of 15 amino acids. The germline V gene has CDR1 SGHVS and CDR2 FQNEAQ.

DNA of the CDR3: TGTGCCAGCAGCGTCCTAGATAATTCACCCCTCCACTTT. Its protein is CASSVLDNSPLHF. This sequence joins TRBV9 and TRBJ1-6; D remains unclear. CDR1 and CDR2 (germline): SGDLS, YYNGEE. Trimming left V 2 bases short and J 5 bases short, with 5 bases between. CDR3 size: 13 residues.

V and J are TRBV19 and TRBJ2-7; 7 nucleotides match TRBD2. Trimming removed 4 bases from V and 0 bases from J; junction bases left unmatched: 6. The CDR3 has 15 amino acids. From germline, CDR1 is LNHDA and CDR2 SQIVND (reference sequence). The CDR3 DNA reads TGTGCCAGTAGTACCCGGGGGGTAAACTCCTACGAGCAGTACTTC. Its translation: CASSTRGVNSYEQYF. Looking up the rest from reference TRBV19 and TRBJ2-7 gives the full variable domain: DGGITQSPKYLFRKEGQNVTLSCEQNLNHDAMYWYRQDPGQGLRLIYYSQIVNDFQKGDIAEGYSVSREKKESFPLTVTSAQKNPTAFYLCASSTRGVNSYEQYFGPGTRLTVT.

This clone appeared a single time. V usage is TRBV28 and J usage is TRBJ1-5, with TRBD1 matching over 8 bases. The CDR3 sequence is 15 residues long. Germline V gene lookup returns CDR1 MDHEN and CDR2 SYDVKM. The V and J ends lost 2 bases and 7 bases, in that order; junction bases with no gene match: 7. The CDR3 loop reads CASSLDGQGQQPQHF. The DNA for the CDR3 is TGTGCCAGCAGTTTAGACGGACAGGGTCAGCAGCCCCAGCATTTT.

This clone was recorded many times. V gene TRBV28 combines with J gene TRBJ1-2; possible D gene TRBD1, 5 bases. Germline values: CDR1 MDHEN, CDR2 SYDVKM. V lost 3 bases to trimming and J lost 4 bases, with 12 bases between them. This CDR3 contains 14 residues. The CDR3 reads CASSLARGSYGYTF. The CDR3 DNA follows: TGTGCCAGCAGTTTGGCCCGGGGGAGCTATGGCTACACCTTC.

This clone was counted only a few times. The chain joins TRBV7-2 to TRBJ2-3; 9 positions match TRBD2. Trimming cost V 1 base and J 5 bases; bases outside gene matches: 7. The CDR3 sequence is 16 residues long. CDR1 SGHTA and CDR2 FQGNSA come from the germline V gene. The DNA for the CDR3 is TGTGCCAGCAGCTTAGTGGGGCGGGGGGGCCGAGATACGCAGTATTTT. Protein product: CASSLVGRGGRDTQYF.

CDR3 sequence: CASSISGSSSYEQYF. DNA for the CDR3: TGCGCCAGCAGCATCAGCGGGTCCAGCTCCTACGAGCAGTACTTC. This chain links TRBV5-1 with TRBJ2-7; tentatively, D is TRBD2 (6 bases). Trimming shortened V by 4 bases and J by 0 bases, and 14 bases separated the two germline ends. The V gene's germline CDR1 is SGHRS and CDR2 YFSETQ. The CDR3 covers 15 residues.

The V call is TRBV7-2, the J call TRBJ2-3, with D perhaps matching TRBD2 (7 bases). The length of the CDR3 is 15 residues. V was shortened by 3 bases and J by 4 bases, with 14 bases between the two germline ends. Germline CDR1 and CDR2: SGHTA and FQGNSA. The DNA for the CDR3 is TGTGCCAGCAGCTTTAACACGGGGGGCGCAGATACGCAGTATTTT. Encoded protein: CASSFNTGGADTQYF.

This chain connects TRBV5-1 to TRBJ2-3; 9 bases match TRBD1. V dropped 4 bases and J dropped 4; count of bases not matched to a gene: 10. The CDR3 length is 16 residues. CDR1 SGHRS and CDR2 YFSETQ come from the germline V gene. For the CDR3, the DNA is TGCGCCAGCAGCCTCGAGCGACAGGGGGACGCAGATACGCAGTATTTT. Translated, it gives CASSLERQGDADTQYF. Full variable domain (missing parts from reference TRBV5-1 and TRBJ2-3): KAGVTQTPRYLIKTRGQQVTLSCSPISGHRSVSWYQQTPGQGLQFLFEYFSETQRNKGNFPGRFSGRQFSNSRSEMNVSTLELGDSALYLCASSLERQGDADTQYFGPGTRLTVL.

This chain joins TRBV6-2 or TRBV6-3 and TRBJ2-1; weak D call: TRBD1 (6 bases). V lost 6 bases and J lost 9, with 15 bases in between. The CDR3 is 13 amino acids. CDR1 and CDR2 (germline): MNHEY, SVGEGT. The CDR3 nucleotides are TGTGCCAGCAGCCTACTCGACAGGTTTGAGCAGTTCTTC. Protein: CASSLLDRFEQFF.

This sequence joins TRBV5-1 and TRBJ2-1; TRBD2 aligns across 8 bases. Germline CDR1 SGHRS, CDR2 YFSETQ. Unmatched junction bases numbered 10, after V lost 6 bases and J lost 2 bases. The CDR3 extends over 16 amino acids. The CDR3, as DNA: TGCGCCAGCACCCCGATAGCGGGGAACACCTACAATGAGCAGTTCTTC. It translates to CASTPIAGNTYNEQFF.

A remark on this clone: Different DNA sequences within this sample yield the same CDR3. This chain connects TRBV18 to TRBJ1-2, with 9 bases lining up with TRBD1. Germline V CDR1 and CDR2: KGHSH, LQKENI. The V and J ends lost 3 bases and 4 bases, in that order; junction bases with no gene match: 6. The CDR3 is 15 residues long. CDR3 region: CASSPGQGQGYGYTF. For the CDR3, the DNA is TGTGCCAGCTCACCGGGACAGGGTCAGGGCTATGGCTACACCTTC.